Listed here are 5 T cell receptor beta chains from one sample, sequenced in a study of blood T cell repertoires in COVID-19. TCRdb's copy holds only in-frame clones and misses some; the assay was immunoSEQ multiplex PCR. The sample holds approximately 230,000 clones, roughly four fifths seen once. The sample consisted of peripheral blood. These receptors originate from a man of 80 years or more with acute or convalescent COVID-19.

This clone was counted once. This chain joins TRBV6-4 and TRBJ2-1, with 9 bases identical to TRBD2. Looked up from germline, CDR1 is MRHNA and CDR2 is SNTAGT. After removal of 3 bases from V and 15 bases from J, the junction contained 9 bases not matched to a gene. This CDR3 has 13 amino acids. This chain's CDR3 is CASSEQAGGTPFF. The CDR3 region has the DNA TGTGCCAGCAGTGAACAAGCGGGGGGTACCCCGTTCTTC.

The J gene is TRBJ1-6, the V gene TRBV9; 9 nucleotides line up with TRBD1. V lost 3 bases and J lost 6; bases outside the gene matches: 7. CDR1 and CDR2 (germline): SGDLS, YYNGEE. The CDR3 is 16 residues long. The CDR3 spells CASSAPRDRANSPLHF. For the CDR3, the DNA is TGTGCCAGCAGCGCCCCAAGGGACAGGGCTAATTCACCCCTCCACTTT.

To note about this clone: Other DNA variants within this sample encode the same CDR3. The chain couples TRBV5-1 to TRBJ1-1, with 11 bases identical to TRBD1. Germline V gene sequence: CDR1 SGHRS, CDR2 YFSETQ. With 2 bases clipped from V and 6 bases from J, the junction kept 3 bases outside the gene matches. CDR3 length: 14 amino acids. As DNA, the CDR3 is TGCGCCAGCAGCTTACCGGGACAGGGGGCTGAAGCTTTCTTT. Amino acids: CASSLPGQGAEAFF.

The chain carries TRBV28 and TRBJ2-7, with 12 nucleotides matching TRBD2. From germline, CDR1 is MDHEN and CDR2 SYDVKM. The trim removed 3 bases at V and 8 bases at J, leaving 11 bases unmatched. The CDR3 loop spans 16 amino acids. The CDR3 DNA sequence: TGTGCCAGCAGTTTTAGGCTAGCGGGGGGGGAACTGAAGCAGTACTTC. Residues: CASSFRLAGGELKQYF.

CDR3 nucleotide sequence: TGTGCCAGCAGGCGTTACGGCGGGAGGGCCTTTCAAGAGACCCAGTACTTC. Encoded protein: CASRRYGGRAFQETQYF. The gene calls are TRBV2 and TRBJ2-5; TRBD2 agrees at 9 bases. This CDR3 has 17 residues. Germline V CDR1 and CDR2: SNHLY, FYNNEI. V was clipped by 6 bases and J by 2 bases; unmatched bases: 13. Full variable domain (missing parts from reference TRBV2 and TRBJ2-5): EPEVTQTPSHQVTQMGQEVILRCVPISNHLYFYWYRQILGQKVEFLVSFYNNEISEKSEIFDDQFSVERPDGSNFTLKIRSTKLEDSAMYFCASRRYGGRAFQETQYFGPGTRLLVL.